One and the same sample provided the 32 T cell receptor beta chains below, sequenced in a study of T cell changes during pregnancy in multiple sclerosis. The data were produced by immunoSEQ multiplex PCR, yet TCRdb's version contains in-frame clones alone and is incomplete. The sample holds 85,000 to 90,000 clones; 94% are singletons and the top ten take about 1.6%. Material: peripheral blood, obtained after pregnancy. The receptor source for this set is a female donor in good health, enrolled as a control in a pregnancy study.

V and J are TRBV28 and TRBJ2-3; TRBD2 matches 9 bases. J was trimmed by 6 bases and V by 4 bases; bases with no gene match: 8. CDR3 size: 15 residues. Germline CDR1 reads MDHEN; CDR2 reads SYDVKM. CDR3 residues: CASSSLAGKGDTQYF. CDR3 nucleotide sequence: TGTGCCAGCAGTTCCCTAGCGGGAAAGGGGGATACGCAGTATTTT.

V is TRBV5-1 and J is TRBJ2-3; 15 bases agree with TRBD2. This CDR3 region has 18 residues. From germline, CDR1 is SGHRS and CDR2 YFSETQ. Trimming removed 0 bases from V and 6 bases from J; junction bases left unmatched: 8. The CDR3 sequence: CASSLGGLAGGRRDTQYF. CDR3 coding DNA: TGCGCCAGCAGCTTGGGCGGACTAGCGGGGGGGAGAAGGGATACGCAGTATTTT.

V usage is TRBV10-3 and J usage is TRBJ2-1, with TRBD1 identical over 7 bases. The CDR3 is 13 amino acids. The junction had 4 bases not matched to a gene; V was cut back by 7 bases and J by 4 bases. Per germline, CDR1 ENHRY and CDR2 SYGVKD. The CDR3 DNA reads TGTGCCATCACGCCAGGGGGATACAATGAGCAGTTCTTC. This gives the protein CAITPGGYNEQFF.

The genes are TRBV6-5 and TRBJ2-5, with a possible D match to TRBD2 (6 bases). The ends were cut back, 0 bases at V and 7 bases at J, with 9 bases in the middle. This CDR3 is built from 13 residues. Germline CDR1 MNHEY, CDR2 SVGAGI. CDR3 nucleotide sequence: TGTGCCAGCAGTTACTCCAGGCGGGGGACCCAGTACTTC. Amino acid sequence: CASSYSRRGTQYF.

The rearrangement links TRBV2 to TRBJ1-4; 8 bases map to TRBD1. Germline-derived CDR1 and CDR2 are SNHLY and FYNNEI. V lost 6 bases to trimming and J lost 7 bases; unmatched junction nucleotides: 10. CDR3 length: 15 residues. The chain's CDR3 is CASRTTDRGGEKLFF. The CDR3 DNA follows: TGTGCCAGCAGGACGACTGACAGGGGAGGTGAAAAACTGTTTTTT.

The V gene is TRBV27, the J gene TRBJ1-2; a weak D match, TRBD1 (6 bases). CDR3 length equals 16 residues. The V and J ends lost 10 bases and 2 bases respectively, with 23 bases between them. CDR1 is MNHEY, CDR2 SMNVEV, per germline (reference sequence). CDR3 bases: TGTGCCAATCCAATAGGACACGGGCAGGGGAACTATGGCTACACCTTC. This encodes CANPIGHGQGNYGYTF.

This chain links TRBV6-5 with TRBJ1-1; a possible D gene is TRBD1 (6 bases). Germline assignment: CDR1 MNHEY and CDR2 SVGAGI. V was clipped by 2 bases and J by 4 bases, with 11 bases between them. This CDR3 has 14 residues. Here the CDR3 reads CASSYAGASTEAFF. The CDR3 nucleotides are TGTGCCAGCAGTTACGCAGGGGCGAGCACTGAAGCTTTCTTT.

V is TRBV13 and J is TRBJ2-2; D is unresolved. The germline V gene encodes CDR1 PRHDT and CDR2 FYEKMQ (reference sequence). CDR3 length: 18 amino acids. Trimming removed 1 base at V and 0 bases at J, with 15 bases between. CDR3 bases: TGTGCCAGCAGCTTAGTCGGTGCTTACAGAGCGAACACCGGGGAGCTGTTTTTT. Translated: CASSLVGAYRANTGELFF.

The chain uses TRBV15 and TRBJ1-2; 7 bases are a match to TRBD1. After removal of 5 bases from V and 8 bases from J, the junction contained 14 bases not matched to a gene. Germline V gives CDR1 LNHNV, CDR2 YYDKDF (reference sequence). The CDR3 extends over 15 amino acids. CDR3 sequence reads: CATSSRDSAAEGYTF. CDR3 bases: TGTGCCACCAGCTCCCGGGACAGCGCCGCTGAAGGCTACACCTTC.

This clone was found once. The chain recombines TRBV5-5 with TRBJ1-1, with a tentative D call TRBD1 (5 bases). The CDR3 length is 18 residues. The germline CDR1 and CDR2 sequences are SGHKS and YYEKEE (reference sequence). V lost 0 bases, J lost 3 bases, and 21 bases lay in between. This CDR3 is CASSLGPPGRDWDTEAFF. CDR3 sequence (DNA): TGTGCCAGCAGCTTGGGTCCGCCTGGGAGGGACTGGGACACTGAAGCTTTCTTT.

The chain employs TRBV2 and TRBJ2-5, with TRBD2 matching over 10 bases. The CDR3 runs to 15 residues. J gave up 2 bases and V 7 bases, and 7 bases lay outside the gene matches. The germline gives CDR1 SNHLY, CDR2 FYNNEI. DNA for the CDR3: TGTGCCAGCATTCCGGGACTAGCGCCACAAGAGACCCAGTACTTC. Protein product: CASIPGLAPQETQYF.

The J gene is TRBJ2-7, the V gene TRBV9; 7 bases align to TRBD2. CDR3 size: 16 residues. Trimming removed 4 bases from V and 3 bases from J; junction bases left unmatched: 13. Germline CDR1 is SGDLS and CDR2 is YYNGEE. The CDR3 DNA is TGTGCCAGCAGCCGGGTGGGGGAGGCTAGCGGCTACGAGCAGTACTTC. Amino acids: CASSRVGEASGYEQYF.

The chain couples TRBV14 to TRBJ2-1; D not certain. The V gene's germline CDR1 is SGHDN and CDR2 FVKESK. CDR3 length: 15 residues. Deletions cut 2 bases from V and 4 bases from J, with 12 bases between. CDR3 residues: CASSQPPGVYNEQFF. The CDR3 DNA reads TGTGCCAGCAGCCAACCACCCGGAGTGTACAATGAGCAGTTCTTC.

This chain links TRBV5-6 with TRBJ2-7; the D gene is possibly TRBD1 (6 bases). Germline-derived CDR1 and CDR2 are SGHDT and YYEEEE. Trimming cost V 5 bases and J 0 bases, with 15 bases left between them. This CDR3 comprises 15 residues. CDR3 nucleotide sequence: TGTGCCAGCAGTCATATGGACAGAAGCTCCTACGAGCAGTACTTC. This codes for CASSHMDRSSYEQYF.

This chain connects TRBV18 to TRBJ2-1; D is possibly TRBD1 (6 bases). Germline V gene data show CDR1 as KGHSH and CDR2 as LQKENI. The CDR3 spans 14 residues. Between the trimmed V and J ends, which lost 1 base and 6 bases, there was a span of 10 bases. The DNA for the CDR3 is TGTGCCAGCTCACCACAACAGGGATCCAATGAGCAGTTCTTC. It codes for CASSPQQGSNEQFF.

CDR3 DNA sequence: TGCAGCGTTGCCCGGACAGGAGCTCCCTGGAGCTCTGGAAACACCATATATTTT. Its protein product is CSVARTGAPWSSGNTIYF. The chain employs TRBV29-1 and TRBJ1-3, with 7 bases that match TRBD1. The CDR3 sequence is 18 residues long. J gave up 0 bases and V 4 bases, and 15 bases lay outside the gene matches. Germline CDR1 and CDR2: SQVTM and ANQGSEA.

The CDR3 DNA sequence: TGTGCCAGCCGGGACAGACAACTCGCGAACACCGGGGAGCTGTTTTTT. Its protein product is CASRDRQLANTGELFF. This rearrangement joins TRBV5-8 to TRBJ2-2, with TRBD1 matching 7 bases. Germline CDR1 and CDR2: SGHTS and YDEGEE. This CDR3 is 16 amino acids long. V trimming: 7 bases; J trimming: 0 bases; junction bases outside the gene matches: 9.

The chain joins TRBV2 to TRBJ2-5; D perhaps matches TRBD1 (6 bases). This CDR3 region has 16 residues. Germline V CDR1 and CDR2: SNHLY, FYNNEI. Trimming took 4 bases from V and 4 from J, leaving 19 bases between them. CDR3 sequence (DNA): TGTGCCAGCAGTGTGGAACAGGGCAACCGCGGAGAGACCCAGTACTTC. It yields the protein CASSVEQGNRGETQYF.

The chain joins TRBV9 to TRBJ2-1, with TRBD2 identical over 9 bases. The CDR3 is 15 amino acids. V lost 4 bases to trimming and J lost 5 bases; unmatched junction nucleotides: 7. The germline V gene encodes CDR1 SGDLS and CDR2 YYNGEE. This CDR3 is CASSISGSRHNEQFF. The CDR3 bases are TGTGCCAGCAGCATTAGCGGGAGTAGGCACAATGAGCAGTTCTTC.

V is TRBV28 and J is TRBJ1-1; possible D gene TRBD1, 6 bases. CDR1 and CDR2 from the germline V gene are MDHEN and SYDVKM. The V end was cut by 6 bases, the J end by 4 bases, with 30 bases between. The CDR3 has 19 amino acids. This chain's CDR3 is CASSKTPLINRAGSTEAFF. The CDR3 bases are TGTGCCAGCAGCAAAACGCCGCTAATTAACAGGGCTGGTAGCACTGAAGCTTTCTTT.

The V gene is TRBV11-1, the J gene TRBJ2-5; 8 bases match TRBD1. Germline V CDR1 and CDR2: SGHAT, FQDESV (reference sequence). The CDR3 contains 16 residues. The ends lost 5 bases at V and 2 bases at J; junction bases unmatched: 10. This chain's CDR3 is CASSTQTGGLQETQYF. CDR3 DNA: TGTGCCAGCAGCACTCAAACAGGGGGACTTCAAGAGACCCAGTACTTC.

The CDR3 region has the DNA TGTGCCAGCAGCGTCCCGGGGGCTAACTATGGCTACACCTTC. Protein product: CASSVPGANYGYTF. The chain employs TRBV7-9 and TRBJ1-2; TRBD1 is a possible D gene (5 bases). Germline values: CDR1 SEHNR, CDR2 FQNEAQ (reference sequence). The V end lost 5 bases, the J end lost 0 bases, and 10 bases lay between the germline ends. CDR3 length: 14 residues. Full variable domain (outside the CDR3, taken from reference TRBV7-9 and TRBJ1-2): DTGVSQNPRHKITKRGQNVTFRCDPISEHNRLYWYRQTLGQGPEFLTYFQNEAQLEKSRLLSDRFSAERPKGSFSTLEIQRTEQGDSAMYLCASSVPGANYGYTFGSGTRLTVV.

The chain is built from TRBV7-2 and TRBJ2-2, with TRBD2 identical over 7 bases. CDR1 is SGHTA and CDR2 is FQGNSA in the germline V gene. This CDR3 has 15 amino acids. The V and J ends lost 2 bases and 9 bases, in that order; junction bases with no gene match: 9. CDR3 nucleotide sequence: TGTGCCAGCAGCTTAAGGTCAGGGAGGGACCGGGAGCTGTTTTTT. Encoded protein: CASSLRSGRDRELFF.

The chain carries TRBV27 and TRBJ1-5; D remains ambiguous. CDR3 length: 14 residues. Looked up from germline, CDR1 is MNHEY and CDR2 is SMNVEV (reference sequence). V was shortened by 5 bases and J by 2 bases, with 10 bases between the two germline ends. The CDR3 DNA reads TGTGCCAGCAGTCCGACGGGAGGCAATCAGCCCCAGCATTTT. Amino acids: CASSPTGGNQPQHF.

V gene TRBV4-1 combines with J gene TRBJ2-7; TRBD1 agrees at 7 bases. The V gene end was trimmed by 3 bases and the J gene end by 2 bases; junction bases not matched to a gene: 7. The CDR3 covers 15 residues. The germline gives CDR1 MGHRA, CDR2 YSYEKL. The CDR3 loop is CASSHTPDRTYEQYF. DNA for the CDR3: TGCGCCAGCAGCCATACCCCGGACAGGACCTACGAGCAGTACTTC.

This chain connects TRBV6-1 to TRBJ2-5; 10 nucleotides match TRBD1. This CDR3 spans 16 amino acids. Germline trimming cut 1 base from V and 5 bases from J; bases unmatched to any gene: 7. The germline V gene encodes CDR1 MNHNS and CDR2 SASEGT. The CDR3 here is CASSEDLGTGAETQYF. The CDR3, as DNA: TGTGCCAGCAGTGAAGACCTCGGGACAGGGGCTGAGACCCAGTACTTC.

J is TRBJ2-5 and V is TRBV6-1; 7 nucleotides match TRBD1. The CDR3 totals 15 residues. Germline V gene lookup returns CDR1 MNHNS and CDR2 SASEGT. After removal of 6 bases from V and 1 base from J, the junction contained 8 bases not matched to a gene. Here the CDR3 reads CASRATGLPQETQYF. In nucleotides, the CDR3 is TGTGCCAGCAGGGCGACAGGGCTCCCCCAAGAGACCCAGTACTTC.

This chain links TRBV7-2 with TRBJ2-1; D may be TRBD2 (5 bases). V dropped 5 bases and J dropped 3 bases, with 11 bases sitting between them. The CDR3 runs 14 residues. The germline gives CDR1 SGHTA, CDR2 FQGNSA. The CDR3 DNA reads as TGTGCCAGCAGCACCAGGACTGTCTACAATGAGCAGTTCTTC. Its translation is CASSTRTVYNEQFF.

The CDR3 coding sequence is TGTGCCAGCAGTTTATGGGCTAGCAGCTACGAGCAGTACTTC. This sequence encodes CASSLWASSYEQYF. The chain joins TRBV28 to TRBJ2-7, with D possibly being TRBD2 (5 bases). Germline CDR1 is MDHEN and CDR2 is SYDVKM. The length of the CDR3 is 14 residues. Trimming stripped 0 bases from V and 3 bases from J, with 9 bases between.

This clone has a single count. V gene TRBV6-6 combines with J gene TRBJ1-3; TRBD1 aligns across 11 bases. The V gene end was trimmed by 4 bases and the J gene end by 3 bases; junction bases not matched to a gene: 2. The CDR3 loop spans 15 amino acids. CDR1 and CDR2 from the germline V gene are MNHNY and SVGAGI (reference sequence). CDR3 sequence: CASSWTGGGGNTIYF. The CDR3 bases are TGTGCCAGCAGTTGGACAGGGGGCGGTGGAAACACCATATATTTT.

J is TRBJ1-4 and V is TRBV29-1, with TRBD1 identical over 9 bases. V was pared by 7 bases and J by 7 bases, with 10 bases of the junction left unmatched. There are 14 residues in the CDR3. Germline V gene data show CDR1 as SQVTM and CDR2 as ANQGSEA. This CDR3 reads CSATGTGSGEKLFF. CDR3 DNA: TGCAGCGCCACCGGGACAGGGTCGGGTGAAAAACTGTTTTTT.

The V gene is TRBV27, the J gene TRBJ2-3, with 15 positions matching TRBD2. Germline CDR1 and CDR2: MNHEY and SMNVEV (reference sequence). Trimming took 6 bases from V and 2 from J; bases not matched to a gene: 9. This CDR3 region has 18 residues. The CDR3 region is CASRGSGLAGGTTDTQYF. DNA of the CDR3: TGTGCCAGCAGGGGATCGGGACTAGCGGGAGGAACCACAGATACGCAGTATTTT.